A selection of T cell receptor beta chains follows, all from one sample in a study of blood T cell repertoires in COVID-19. Sequenced by immunoSEQ multiplex PCR; TCRdb stores in-frame clones only, minus some. The sample yields around 37,000 clones, 70% to 90% seen once. The sample comprised peripheral blood. Every receptor here comes from a human donor in a cohort sampled during active COVID-19. Each CDR3 is given with its conserved first and last residue. D genes are given only for firm matches. Clone sizes are given selectively: once, few, many, or a class where the clone is expanded.

>TRBV30|-|TRBJ1-1|TRBD1
TGTGCCTGGAGCCCCGGACAGGGTCGCACTGAAGCTTTCTTT
CAWSPGQGRTEAFF
>TRBV28|-|TRBJ1-6|-
TGTGCCAGCAGGACTTCAAAGGTCTCCTATAATTCACCCCTCCACTTT
CASRTSKVSYNSPLHF
>TRBV7-9|-|TRBJ1-6|TRBD1
TGTGCCAGCAGCTTAGCCGGACAGGGTGACGGTTCACCCCTCCACTTT
CASSLAGQGDGSPLHF
>TRBV19|-|TRBJ2-7|-
TGTGCCAGTAGTAATAGCTACGAGCAGTACTTC
CASSNSYEQYF
>TRBV13|-|TRBJ2-5|TRBD2
TGTGCCAGCAGCTTAGGAGTCCAGCGGGGATGGTGGGAGACCCAGTACTTC
CASSLGVQRGWWETQYF
>TRBV6-5|few|TRBJ2-7|TRBD1
TGTGCCAGCAGCCCACAGGGGCCCTACGAGCAGTACTTC
CASSPQGPYEQYF
>TRBV5-5|once|TRBJ2-3|TRBD2
TGTGCCAGCAGCTTGGGAGGTCTAGCGGGGATAGATACGCAGTATTTT
CASSLGGLAGIDTQYF
>TRBV3-1/TRBV3-2|once|TRBJ2-5|TRBD1
TGTGCCAGCAGCCAAGACCCCCGACAGGGGTCATGGGAGACCCAGTACTTC
CASSQDPRQGSWETQYF
>TRBV5-6|few|TRBJ1-4|TRBD1
TGTGCCAGCAGCTTGAGGGACAGGGTATGGGGTGAAAAACTGTTTTTT
CASSLRDRVWGEKLFF
>TRBV5-4|once|TRBJ1-2|-
TGTGCCAGCAGCGTACAGGATACCTATGGCTACACCTTC
CASSVQDTYGYTF
>TRBV18|-|TRBJ1-2|TRBD1
TGTGCCAGCTCATCACAGGGGTTTCAGGGAAACTATGGCTACACCTTC
CASSSQGFQGNYGYTF
>TRBV27|-|TRBJ1-1|-
TGTGCCAGCAGTTTAGGAGGGGACACTGAAGCTTTCTTT
CASSLGGDTEAFF
>TRBV7-8|once|TRBJ2-3|TRBD2
TGTGCCAGCAGCACCCTGAGGACTAGCGGGGGAACTAGCACAGATACGCAGTATTTT
CASSTLRTSGGTSTDTQYF
>TRBV2|-|TRBJ1-2|TRBD1
TGTGCCAGCAGCGGGGACAGGGACTATGGCTACACCTTC
CASSGDRDYGYTF
>TRBV7-9|-|TRBJ2-4|-
TGTGCCAGCAGCCCTGATTGGGAGGGGGAAAACATTCAGTACTTC
CASSPDWEGENIQYF
>TRBV18|once|TRBJ1-5|-
TGTGCCAGCTCACCCAATAGCAATCAGCCCCAGCATTTT
CASSPNSNQPQHF
>TRBV5-1|-|TRBJ2-5|-
TGCGCCAGCAGCCCCACCACCACCGGGGGAGAGACCCAGTACTTC
CASSPTTTGGETQYF
>TRBV6-5|-|TRBJ1-2|-
TGTGCCAGCAGTTTGGAGGTTCACTATGGCTACACCTTC
CASSLEVHYGYTF
>TRBV11-3|once|TRBJ2-5|-
TGTGCCAGCAGCTTAGGTGCTCGGGAGACCCAGTACTTC
CASSLGARETQYF
>TRBV19|-|TRBJ2-5|-
TGTGCCAGTTGTGGGACCCCGGGACTCCAGTACTTC
CASCGTPGLQYF
>TRBV5-1|-|TRBJ1-4|-
TGCGCCAGCCCTACAGGATCAACTAATGAAAAACTGTTTTTT
CASPTGSTNEKLFF
>TRBV18|-|TRBJ2-1|TRBD2
TGTGCCAGCTCACCTACAAGGACTAGCGGGGGGGCGAGCAATGAGCAGTTCTTC
CASSPTRTSGGASNEQFF
>TRBV30|-|TRBJ1-1|-
TGTGCTTCCGCCGGTTCGTACACTGAAGCTTTCTTT
CASAGSYTEAFF
>TRBV5-1|-|TRBJ1-2|-
TGCGCCAGCAGCCAGATAGGGGAACTGGCTGGCTACACCTTC
CASSQIGELAGYTF
>TRBV5-6|-|TRBJ2-4|TRBD1
TGTGCCAGCAGCTTTACGGGACAGGGAAACATTCAGTACTTC
CASSFTGQGNIQYF
>TRBV28|-|TRBJ1-5|-
TGTGCCAGCAGTCCGGGGGATCAGCCCCAGCATTTT
CASSPGDQPQHF
>TRBV2|once|TRBJ1-4|TRBD1
TGTGCCAGCAGCGCCACCGGACAGGGGTTATTTTTT
CASSATGQGLFF
>TRBV2|once|TRBJ1-1|TRBD1
TGTGCCACCTCACCCCGGACAGGGGGCGTTAACACTGAAGCTTTCTTT
CATSPRTGGVNTEAFF
>TRBV18|-|TRBJ2-5|-
TGTGCCAGCTCCCAGATGGCTAGTTCAGAGACCCAGTACTTC
CASSQMASSETQYF
>TRBV5-4|-|TRBJ2-5|TRBD1
TGTGCCAGCAGCTTGGCTGGGACAGGGGAGGTTAAGGAGACCCAGTACTTC
CASSLAGTGEVKETQYF
>TRBV7-9|-|TRBJ2-1|-
TGTGCCAGCAGCCCGGCGGGTTCCAATGAGCAGTTCTTC
CASSPAGSNEQFF
>TRBV30|-|TRBJ1-1|-
TGTGCCTGGAGGAGACCTGATAGCAACACTGAAGCTTTCTTT
CAWRRPDSNTEAFF
>TRBV19|-|TRBJ1-1|-
TGTGCCACTTCTACTCTGTCGAACACTGAAGCTTTCTTT
CATSTLSNTEAFF
>TRBV4-2|-|TRBJ1-2|-
TGTGCCAGCAGCCAAGACCGGCCAACGGGTGGCTACACCTTC
CASSQDRPTGGYTF
>TRBV27|-|TRBJ1-3|-
TGTGCCAGCAGCCCCAACAGGGACTCTGGAAACACCATATATTTT
CASSPNRDSGNTIYF
>TRBV5-1|-|TRBJ2-7|TRBD1
TGCGCCAGCAGCCAGGTAGGACAGGGAACCTACGAGCAGTACTTC
CASSQVGQGTYEQYF
>TRBV28|-|TRBJ2-3|TRBD1
TGTGCCAGCAGCCGGGGGACAGGAGGCACAGATACGCAGTATTTT
CASSRGTGGTDTQYF
>TRBV5-4|-|TRBJ2-1|-
TGTGCCAGCAGCTCAGCTACAGGCTCCTACAATGAGCAGTTCTTC
CASSSATGSYNEQFF
>TRBV12-3/TRBV12-4|-|TRBJ2-1|-
TGTGCCAGCAGCCTAGGCAATGAGCAGTTCTTC
CASSLGNEQFF
>TRBV11-2|-|TRBJ2-5|-
TGTGCCAGCAGCTTAGATTGGGCCGGACAAGAGACCCAGTACTTC
CASSLDWAGQETQYF
>TRBV19|-|TRBJ2-6|-
TGTGCCAGTAGTATACCTCCCTGGGAGCCGAGCTCTGGGGCCAACGTCCTGACTTTC
CASSIPPWEPSSGANVLTF
>TRBV5-8|-|TRBJ1-6|-
TGTGCCAGCAGCTTGGGACAGCAGGTTTATAATTCACCCCTCCACTTT
CASSLGQQVYNSPLHF
>TRBV11-2|few|TRBJ1-1|-
TGTGCCAGCAGCCGGCCCTGGGGACAATACACTGAAGCTTTCTTT
CASSRPWGQYTEAFF
>TRBV6-1|-|TRBJ2-1|TRBD1
TGTGCCAGCAGTGCGTTACCGGGACAGGGGAACAATGAGCAGTTCTTC
CASSALPGQGNNEQFF
>TRBV11-2|-|TRBJ1-1|-
TGTGCCAGCAGTGTAGGGGGCACTGAAGCTTTCTTT
CASSVGGTEAFF
>TRBV6-5|-|TRBJ2-5|TRBD2
TGTGCCAGCGGCTCTAGCGGCACCCAAGAGACCCAGTACTTC
CASGSSGTQETQYF
>TRBV5-1|-|TRBJ2-1|TRBD2
TGCGCCAGCAGCCCTCTAGCGGGGGCCCACAATGAGCAGTTCTTC
CASSPLAGAHNEQFF
>TRBV4-2|few|TRBJ2-1|TRBD2
TGTGCCAGCAGCCGACTAGCGGGGGGCTCCTACAATGAGCAGTTCTTC
CASSRLAGGSYNEQFF
>TRBV2|-|TRBJ2-1|-
TGTGCCAGCAAGCGACCGCCTCCCCAAAATGAGCAGTTCTTC
CASKRPPPQNEQFF
>TRBV7-2|-|TRBJ2-7|-
TGTGCCAGCAGCTCTCAGACGGGCAGCGGGTACGAGCAGTACTTC
CASSSQTGSGYEQYF
>TRBV7-9|-|TRBJ1-2|TRBD1
TGTGCCAGACTCCCGGGACAGGGGAATGGCTACACCTTC
CARLPGQGNGYTF
>TRBV5-4|-|TRBJ2-1|-
TGTGCCAGCAGCCAAGACACTTTTAGTTATGAGCAGTTCTTC
CASSQDTFSYEQFF
>TRBV3-1/TRBV3-2|-|TRBJ1-5|TRBD1
TGTGCCAGCAGCCCTGGCCCGGGACAGGGGGCGACGGGCAATCAGCCCCAGCATTTT
CASSPGPGQGATGNQPQHF
>TRBV28|-|TRBJ1-5|TRBD1
TGTGCCAGCAGACGGGACAGCGGCAATCAGCCCCAGCATTTT
CASRRDSGNQPQHF
>TRBV2|-|TRBJ2-2|-
TGTGCCAGCAGGGGCAGGGTGAACACCGGGGAGCTGTTTTTT
CASRGRVNTGELFF
>TRBV24-1|-|TRBJ2-5|TRBD1
TGTGCCACCAGTGATTCGGGACAGGGTGGGGAGACCCAGTACTTC
CATSDSGQGGETQYF
>TRBV7-9|-|TRBJ2-7|TRBD1
TGTGCCAGCAGCTTAGGGGACAGGGAAAACTTC
CASSLGDRENF
>TRBV10-3|-|TRBJ2-7|-
TGTGCCGTCACGACACCTTCTGTCGAGCACGAGCAGTACTTC
CAVTTPSVEHEQYF
>TRBV27|-|TRBJ1-5|-
TGTGCCAGCAGTCAGGGGACAATTGGCAATCAGCCCCAGCATTTT
CASSQGTIGNQPQHF
>TRBV5-5|once|TRBJ1-2|-
TGTGCCAGCAGCCTGACAGTTAACTATGGCTACACCTTC
CASSLTVNYGYTF